A selection of T cell receptor beta chains follows, all from one sample in a study of OX40 agonist ivuxolimab in advanced cancers. Only in-frame clones appear in the TCRdb table, and some are missing; sequencing was by immunoSEQ multiplex PCR. Among fewer than 40,000 clones listed, roughly 90% were seen once. Here the sequenced sample was CD4+ or CD8+ T cells sorted from blood, taken in a trial of the OX40 agonist ivuxolimab. These receptors were taken from an adult with an advanced solid tumor such as melanoma, head and neck, liver or kidney cancer. Both conserved end residues are trimmed from each CDR3.

j_call v_call cdr3_aa
TRBJ2-2 TRBV7-2 ASSFPGTSGGGTGELF
TRBJ1-2 TRBV27 ASSTTGVANYGYT
TRBJ1-4 TRBV15 ATSRSRGNEKLF
TRBJ2-4 TRBV7-7 ASSPPEAPPKNIQY
TRBJ1-3 TRBV30 AWSVNRGRGSGNTIY
TRBJ2-7 TRBV18 ASSPRDSSYEQY
TRBJ2-3 TRBV7-3 ASSPDQLAVRPGTQY
TRBJ2-3 TRBV11-2 ASSLDRIGLAGTDTQY
TRBJ2-7 TRBV11-2 ASSLQSDMNRGKVREQY
TRBJ1-1 TRBV11-2 ASSPRGEAF
TRBJ2-6 TRBV7-3 ASSAASGRSGGANVLT
TRBJ2-7 TRBV19 ASKRTGTLQSYEQY
TRBJ2-7 TRBV9 ASSPRWGIAYEQY
TRBJ2-7 TRBV14 ASSQDLRRRYEQY
TRBJ1-5 TRBV7-9 ASTGGQFDGNQPQH
TRBJ2-1 TRBV5-8 ASSKRTIYNEQF